Shown below are 29 T cell receptor beta chains from a single sample sequenced in a study of lymphopenia after photon versus proton radiotherapy. The method was immunoSEQ multiplex PCR; TCRdb's version includes in-frame clones alone and lacks a portion of them. The table records more than 20,000 clones, 85% of them present only once. The sample consisted of peripheral blood, taken from a patient treated with photon-based radiotherapy. These receptors were collected from a man aged 55 to 70 with pancreatic cancer.

The chain is built from TRBV19 and TRBJ2-7; a weak D match, TRBD1 (7 bases). Trimming removed 3 bases from V and 4 bases from J, with 16 bases in between. CDR3 length: 15 amino acids. The germline V gene encodes CDR1 LNHDA and CDR2 SQIVND (reference sequence). The CDR3 loop reads CASSIHETGRYEQYF. CDR3 in DNA: TGTGCCAGTAGTATTCATGAGACAGGGAGGTACGAGCAGTACTTC.

The chain has TRBV6-6 and TRBJ1-1; D is ambiguous. The CDR3 is made up of 11 amino acids. The germline gives CDR1 MNHNY, CDR2 SVGAGI (reference sequence). V lost 8 bases and J 5 bases, leaving 9 bases between the germline ends. The DNA of the CDR3 is TGTGCCAGCGTCCCCAGGACTGAAGCTTTCTTT. Translation: CASVPRTEAFF.

The chain recombines TRBV5-1 with TRBJ1-2; D might be TRBD1 (5 bases). V was trimmed by 0 bases and J by 4 bases, leaving 13 bases between them. The CDR3 spans 15 residues. CDR1 is SGHRS and CDR2 is YFSETQ in the germline V gene. CDR3 nucleotide sequence: TGCGCCAGCAGCTTGGGGGGCAGCCGTTCCTATGGCTACACCTTC. Encoded protein: CASSLGGSRSYGYTF.

By its share, this clone is medium-sized. This rearrangement joins TRBV6-5 to TRBJ2-2; D is undetermined. V was trimmed by 0 bases and J by 7 bases, leaving 12 bases between them. The V gene's germline CDR1 is MNHEY and CDR2 SVGAGI. The CDR3 is 15 amino acids. The CDR3 DNA follows: TGTGCCAGCAGTTACTCTCCCGACTTAATCGGGGAGCTGTTTTTT. Its protein product is CASSYSPDLIGELFF.

The table lists this clone with a count of one. Other DNA sequences from this sample encode an identical CDR3 as well. The CDR3 here is CASSPRLVTETQYF. The CDR3 coding sequence is TGTGCCAGCAGCCCCCGACTAGTCACAGAGACCCAGTACTTC. The chain employs TRBV11-1 and TRBJ2-5, with D possibly matching TRBD2 (6 bases). V lost 5 bases to trimming and J lost 4 bases, with 14 bases between them. This CDR3 has 14 amino acids. Per the germline V gene, CDR1 is SGHAT and CDR2 is FQDESV (reference sequence). Full variable domain (remainder filled in from reference TRBV11-1 and TRBJ2-5): EAEVAQSPRYKITEKSQAVAFWCDPISGHATLYWYRQILGQGPELLVQFQDESVVDDSQLPKDRFSAERLKGVDSTLKIQPAELGDSAMYLCASSPRLVTETQYFGPGTRLLVL.

The chain combines TRBV29-1 with TRBJ1-5; TRBD1 agrees at 9 bases. Germline V gene data show CDR1 as SQVTM and CDR2 as ANQGSEA. J gave up 5 bases and V 4 bases, and 3 bases lay outside the gene matches. The CDR3 extends over 13 amino acids. The CDR3 protein is CSVGTGEYQPQHF. CDR3 bases: TGCAGCGTTGGGACAGGGGAATATCAGCCCCAGCATTTT.

This chain links TRBV30 with TRBJ2-3; no clear D gene. There are 13 residues in the CDR3. Trimming took off 4 bases at V and 1 base at J, with 9 bases between the two ends. The germline gives CDR1 GTSNPN, CDR2 SVGIG (reference sequence). CDR3 region: CAWTPKGTDTQYF. In DNA form, the CDR3 reads TGTGCCTGGACGCCCAAGGGCACAGATACGCAGTATTTT.

This chain joins TRBV4-1 and TRBJ2-7; 7 bases are shared with TRBD1. CDR1 is MGHRA and CDR2 is YSYEKL in the germline V gene. Germline trimming cut 0 bases from V and 1 base from J; bases unmatched to any gene: 3. CDR3 length equals 15 residues. CDR3 amino acids: CASSQDPQGSYEQYF. CDR3 nucleotides: TGCGCCAGCAGCCAAGATCCACAGGGGTCCTACGAGCAGTACTTC.

The genes are TRBV18 and TRBJ1-6, with D maybe TRBD1 (6 bases). Per the germline V gene, CDR1 is KGHSH and CDR2 is LQKENI. The germline V and J ends were trimmed by 5 bases and 7 bases, with 12 bases remaining between them. CDR3 length: 14 residues. The CDR3 DNA reads as TGTGCCAGCTCAGTTTCGGGACAAAATTCACCCCTCCACTTT. Translating gives CASSVSGQNSPLHF.

The J gene is TRBJ2-7, the V gene TRBV9, with 9 bases lining up with TRBD2. CDR3 length equals 16 residues. V dropped 7 bases and J dropped 0; count of bases not matched to a gene: 11. Germline lookup yields CDR1 SGDLS and CDR2 YYNGEE. The CDR3: CASSYRAGGYSYEQYF. The CDR3 DNA reads TGTGCCAGCTCGTACCGAGCGGGGGGCTACTCCTACGAGCAGTACTTC.

This clone turned up a few times. The chain links TRBV7-9 to TRBJ2-2; D gene uncertain. This CDR3 has 14 residues. Germline CDR1 reads SEHNR; CDR2 reads FQNEAQ (reference sequence). The germline V and J ends were trimmed by 1 base and 4 bases, with 7 bases remaining between them. Here the CDR3 DNA reads TGTGCCAGCAGCTTAGGGCAATCCACCGGGGAGCTGTTTTTT. It is translated as CASSLGQSTGELFF.

The J gene is TRBJ2-3, the V gene TRBV5-4, with 14 bases that match TRBD2. Germline values: CDR1 SGHNT, CDR2 YYREEE (reference sequence). The CDR3 is 15 residues long. Losses at the gene ends were 3 bases for V and 9 bases for J; bases not matched to a gene: 6. DNA of the CDR3: TGTGCCAGCAGCTCTACGGGACTAGCGGGGGCGACGCAGTATTTT. Protein product: CASSSTGLAGATQYF.

The chain uses TRBV9 and TRBJ1-4; TRBD1 matches at 7 bases. This CDR3 is built from 13 residues. Germline CDR1 is SGDLS and CDR2 is YYNGEE. Germline trimming cut 2 bases from V and 7 bases from J; bases unmatched to any gene: 2. The CDR3 coding sequence is TGTGCCAGCAGCGTCTCAGGGGGTGAAAAACTGTTTTTT. Translated, it gives CASSVSGGEKLFF.

V is TRBV10-3 and J is TRBJ2-7; D may be TRBD2 (6 bases). Germline V gene data show CDR1 as ENHRY and CDR2 as SYGVKD. V gave up 4 bases and J gave up 4 bases, with 23 bases separating them. The CDR3 totals 17 residues. CDR3 sequence (DNA): TGTGCCATCAGTGTCCGGGCAGGCGGGGAGTCTGGTTACGAGCAGTACTTC. Its translation is CAISVRAGGESGYEQYF.

In the case of this clone: Distinct nucleotide sequences in the sample also encode this CDR3. The V and J genes are TRBV19 and TRBJ2-1; 7 bases map to TRBD2. Germline-derived CDR1 and CDR2 are LNHDA and SQIVND (reference sequence). The CDR3 runs to 15 residues. Trimming cost V 2 bases and J 1 base; bases outside gene matches: 2. CDR3 amino acids: CASSIYGGSYNEQFF. CDR3 DNA: TGTGCCAGTAGTATATACGGGGGGTCCTACAATGAGCAGTTCTTC. The entire variable domain, with the rest obtained from reference TRBV19 and TRBJ2-1, is as follows: DGGITQSPKYLFRKEGQNVTLSCEQNLNHDAMYWYRQDPGQGLRLIYYSQIVNDFQKGDIAEGYSVSREKKESFPLTVTSAQKNPTAFYLCASSIYGGSYNEQFFGPGTRLTVL.

In its sample, this clone was seen a few times. This sequence joins TRBV7-3 and TRBJ2-7, with a tentative D call TRBD2 (6 bases). This CDR3 has 13 residues. Germline values: CDR1 SGHTA, CDR2 FQGTGA. With 5 bases removed from V and 3 bases from J, the gap between germline ends came to 11 bases. CDR3 region: CASSAGLNYEQYF. The CDR3 nucleotides are TGTGCCAGCAGCGCGGGATTAAACTACGAGCAGTACTTC.

The J gene is TRBJ1-4, the V gene TRBV9, with D unclear. Germline V lookup: CDR1 SGDLS, CDR2 YYNGEE. The length of the CDR3 is 14 residues. The germline V and J ends were trimmed by 4 bases and 0 bases, with 7 bases remaining between them. The CDR3 sequence: CASSTGATNEKLFF. CDR3 in DNA: TGTGCCAGCAGCACCGGTGCAACTAATGAAAAACTGTTTTTT.

This clone was seen once. V usage is TRBV7-2 and J usage is TRBJ2-2, with 7 bases fitting TRBD2. The CDR3 totals 14 residues. Looked up from germline, CDR1 is SGHTA and CDR2 is FQGNSA. V was pared by 5 bases and J by 6 bases, with 6 bases of the junction left unmatched. CDR3 nucleotides: TGTGCCAGCAGCGAAGGGAGGGTTCCCGGGGAGCTGTTTTTT. Protein: CASSEGRVPGELFF.

The chain carries TRBV28 and TRBJ1-2; D gene unclear. The CDR3 runs 12 residues. The V and J ends lost 3 bases and 7 bases respectively, with 9 bases between them. CDR1 and CDR2 from the germline V gene are MDHEN and SYDVKM. This CDR3 is CASSFMGSGYTF. The CDR3, as DNA: TGTGCCAGCAGTTTCATGGGCTCTGGCTACACCTTC.

This sequence joins TRBV4-3 and TRBJ1-2; 9 bases agree with TRBD1. The CDR3 spans 17 residues. The trim removed 1 base at V and 5 bases at J, leaving 11 bases unmatched. Germline CDR1 LGHNA, CDR2 YSLEER. As DNA, the CDR3 is TGCGCCAGCAGCCAAGGAACGCTACTACAGGGGGCGTATGGCTACACCTTC. This sequence encodes CASSQGTLLQGAYGYTF.

Only one count was recorded for this clone. The J gene is TRBJ1-5, the V gene TRBV5-5; the D is unclear. From germline, CDR1 is SGHKS and CDR2 YYEKEE (reference sequence). Between the trimmed V and J ends, which lost 0 bases and 5 bases, there was a span of 9 bases. CDR3 length: 14 amino acids. CDR3: CASSLVGNDQPQHF. The CDR3 bases are TGTGCCAGCAGCTTGGTAGGAAACGATCAGCCCCAGCATTTT.

This chain joins TRBV30 and TRBJ1-1, with D possibly matching TRBD1 (5 bases). Trimming pared 0 bases from V and 3 bases from J, leaving 14 bases between. Germline V CDR1 and CDR2: GTSNPN, SVGIG (reference sequence). This CDR3 contains 15 residues. The CDR3 reads CAWSVGGGGYTEAFF. The CDR3 DNA sequence: TGTGCCTGGAGTGTTGGGGGGGGAGGGTACACTGAAGCTTTCTTT.

The genes are TRBV19 and TRBJ1-5; no firm D call. The V gene lost 6 bases and the J gene lost 12 bases, with 15 bases spanning the gap. The germline V gene encodes CDR1 LNHDA and CDR2 SQIVND (reference sequence). The length of the CDR3 is 12 residues. In nucleotides, the CDR3 is TGTGCCAGTAGCGGGGTCGTCTTTAACCAGCATTTT. Translated, it gives CASSGVVFNQHF.

This clone turned up a few times. This rearrangement joins TRBV30 to TRBJ1-1; tentative D call: TRBD1 (5 bases). Trimming cost V 3 bases and J 4 bases, with 15 bases left between them. This CDR3 region has 14 residues. Per the germline V gene, CDR1 is GTSNPN and CDR2 is SVGIG (reference sequence). The CDR3 nucleotides read TGTGCCTGGAGCCTGGGACGGGGGAGCACTGAAGCTTTCTTT. Protein: CAWSLGRGSTEAFF.

Comment on this clone: A read error may account for a junction end that differs from germline. The rearrangement links TRBV27 to TRBJ1-1; D uncertain. Germline CDR1 MNHEY, CDR2 SMNVEV (reference sequence). The CDR3 has 13 residues. In nucleotides, the CDR3 is TGTACCAGCAGTTTATCGCGGGCTACTGAAGCTTTCTTT. As protein: CTSSLSRATEAFF.

The V gene is TRBV5-1, the J gene TRBJ1-6; D is perhaps TRBD1 (6 bases). Trimming removed 1 base at V and 10 bases at J, with 15 bases between. Germline V gene data show CDR1 as SGHRS and CDR2 as YFSETQ. CDR3 length: 15 residues. The CDR3 nucleotides read TGCGCCAGCAGCTTGATTTACAGGGAGCTCTCACCCCTCCACTTT. This translates into CASSLIYRELSPLHF. Complete variable domain (other parts from reference TRBV5-1 and TRBJ1-6): KAGVTQTPRYLIKTRGQQVTLSCSPISGHRSVSWYQQTPGQGLQFLFEYFSETQRNKGNFPGRFSGRQFSNSRSEMNVSTLELGDSALYLCASSLIYRELSPLHFGNGTRLTVT.

The rearrangement links TRBV7-2 to TRBJ2-5; D is perhaps TRBD1 (7 bases). Germline-derived CDR1 and CDR2 are SGHTA and FQGNSA. Trimming cost V 5 bases and J 2 bases, with 15 bases left between them. This CDR3 has 15 residues. The CDR3 nucleotides read TGTGCCAGCAGCCAGGGGGGACAGATGCAAGAGACCCAGTACTTC. Its protein product is CASSQGGQMQETQYF.

This clone was recorded only once. The rearrangement links TRBV6-1 to TRBJ2-3; no definite D call. Germline V lookup: CDR1 MNHNS, CDR2 SASEGT. Trimming removed 2 bases at V and 4 bases at J, with 4 bases between. The length of the CDR3 is 12 residues. CDR3 sequence reads: CASSERADTQYF. CDR3 DNA: TGTGCCAGCAGTGAACGGGCAGATACGCAGTATTTT.

The chain employs TRBV14 and TRBJ1-2; D not resolved. V dropped 8 bases and J dropped 5 bases, with 15 bases sitting between them. This CDR3 has 13 amino acids. In germline, CDR1 is SGHDN, CDR2 FVKESK. In DNA, the CDR3 is TGTGCCAGCTCAGTAAACCTCGGTTATGGCTACACCTTC. It encodes CASSVNLGYGYTF.